This is a list of T cell receptor beta chains from one sample in a study of blood T cell repertoires in COVID-19. Generated by immunoSEQ multiplex PCR, the TCRdb table keeps only in-frame clones and is missing some. This table holds around 160,000 clones, about 89% found once. Sequenced input: peripheral blood. These receptors were collected from a man of 80 years or more with acute or convalescent COVID-19. Each CDR3 is given with its conserved first and last residue. Fields, in order: V gene, clone size, J gene, D gene, CDR3 protein, CDR3 DNA. A D gene is named only where the DNA matches it firmly. Some rows have no size entry. The others give once, few or many, or a class for an expanded clone.

V gene: TRBV29-1
clone size: few
J gene: TRBJ2-6
D gene: -
CDR3 protein: CSVEWWESGANVLTF
CDR3 DNA: TGCAGCGTTGAATGGTGGGAGTCTGGGGCCAACGTCCTGACTTTC

V gene: TRBV19
clone size: -
J gene: TRBJ1-6
D gene: TRBD1
CDR3 protein: CASSIGQGTYNSPLHF
CDR3 DNA: TGTGCCAGTAGTATTGGACAGGGAACCTATAATTCACCCCTCCACTTT

V gene: TRBV6-5
clone size: few
J gene: TRBJ2-2
D gene: -
CDR3 protein: CASSYVGAPNTGELFF
CDR3 DNA: TGTGCCAGCAGTTACGTGGGGGCCCCGAACACCGGGGAGCTGTTTTTT

V gene: TRBV5-1
clone size: -
J gene: TRBJ2-3
D gene: -
CDR3 protein: CASSFRGLGTSTDTQYF
CDR3 DNA: TGCGCCAGCAGCTTTCGGGGATTGGGCACTAGCACAGATACGCAGTATTTT

V gene: TRBV18
clone size: -
J gene: TRBJ1-1
D gene: -
CDR3 protein: CASSLGLNTEAFF
CDR3 DNA: TGTGCCAGCTCCCTCGGTCTGAACACTGAAGCTTTCTTT

V gene: TRBV5-4
clone size: -
J gene: TRBJ1-4
D gene: -
CDR3 protein: CASSLDPGLREKLFF
CDR3 DNA: TGTGCCAGCAGCTTGGACCCAGGACTCCGCGAAAAACTGTTTTTT

V gene: TRBV5-1
clone size: -
J gene: TRBJ2-5
D gene: TRBD2
CDR3 protein: CASSFGGQETQYF
CDR3 DNA: TGCGCCAGCAGCTTCGGGGGGCAAGAGACCCAGTACTTC

V gene: TRBV28
clone size: -
J gene: TRBJ1-1
D gene: -
CDR3 protein: CASSFVARNTEAFF
CDR3 DNA: TGTGCCAGCAGCTTCGTAGCTAGGAACACTGAAGCTTTCTTT

V gene: TRBV6-1
clone size: -
J gene: TRBJ2-7
D gene: TRBD1
CDR3 protein: CASSEDRGPYEQYF
CDR3 DNA: TGTGCCAGCAGTGAGGACAGGGGGCCCTACGAGCAGTACTTC

V gene: TRBV10-2
clone size: -
J gene: TRBJ2-2
D gene: -
CDR3 protein: CASSGLRSNTGELFF
CDR3 DNA: TGCGCCAGCTCTGGACTACGCTCCAACACCGGGGAGCTGTTTTTT

V gene: TRBV9
clone size: -
J gene: TRBJ2-1
D gene: TRBD2
CDR3 protein: CASSVGAGGQFF
CDR3 DNA: TGTGCCAGCAGCGTAGGCGCGGGAGGGCAGTTCTTC

V gene: TRBV2
clone size: -
J gene: TRBJ1-6
D gene: -
CDR3 protein: CASSEGAGVLENSPLHF
CDR3 DNA: TGTGCCAGCAGTGAGGGGGCAGGGGTGTTAGAGAATTCACCCCTCCACTTT

V gene: TRBV6-1
clone size: -
J gene: TRBJ2-5
D gene: -
CDR3 protein: CASSEKLSKTQYF
CDR3 DNA: TGTGCCAGCAGTGAAAAACTGAGTAAGACCCAGTACTTC

V gene: TRBV29-1
clone size: once
J gene: TRBJ1-1
D gene: -
CDR3 protein: CSVTGGDTEAFF
CDR3 DNA: TGCAGCGTTACGGGGGGGGACACTGAAGCTTTCTTT

V gene: TRBV18
clone size: -
J gene: TRBJ1-1
D gene: -
CDR3 protein: CASSSRQHENTEAFF
CDR3 DNA: TGTGCCAGCTCGTCGAGACAGCACGAGAACACTGAAGCTTTCTTT

V gene: TRBV28
clone size: -
J gene: TRBJ1-2
D gene: -
CDR3 protein: CASQALTGLGYTF
CDR3 DNA: TGTGCCAGCCAAGCATTAACAGGGCTGGGCTACACCTTC

V gene: TRBV29-1
clone size: -
J gene: TRBJ1-1
D gene: -
CDR3 protein: CSGYAVTPEAFF
CDR3 DNA: TGCAGCGGTTATGCGGTTACCCCTGAAGCTTTCTTT